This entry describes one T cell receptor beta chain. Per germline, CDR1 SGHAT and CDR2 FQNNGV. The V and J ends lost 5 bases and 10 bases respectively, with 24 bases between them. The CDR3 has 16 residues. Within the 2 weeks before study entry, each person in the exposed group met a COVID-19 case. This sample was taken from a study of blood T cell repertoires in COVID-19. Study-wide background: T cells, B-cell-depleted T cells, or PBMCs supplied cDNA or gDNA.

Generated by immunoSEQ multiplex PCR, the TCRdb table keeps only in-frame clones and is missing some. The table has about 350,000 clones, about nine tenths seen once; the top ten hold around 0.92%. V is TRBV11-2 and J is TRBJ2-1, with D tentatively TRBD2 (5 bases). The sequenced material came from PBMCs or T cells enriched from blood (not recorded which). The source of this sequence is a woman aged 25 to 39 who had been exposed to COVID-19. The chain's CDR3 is CASSIRHGLQVQEQFF. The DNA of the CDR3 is TGTGCCAGCAGCATTAGACACGGACTCCAGGTTCAAGAGCAGTTCTTC.